This T cell receptor (beta chain) was captured in a study of T cell responses to AZD1222 COVID-19 vaccine. Findings and caveats of the study: Reports indicate that nearly half of spike-specific TCRs are directed at unmutated variant regions. Dominant CD4 TCR responses targeted spike regions 160-218 and 743-854. Spike-specific TCR breadth and depth were elevated following two AZD1222 doses. A mostly white British donor set with more females was recruited, and clonal diversity was possibly underestimated.

As regards this clone: Its matching antigen is unknown.

Trimming took 5 bases from V and 4 from J, leaving 12 bases between them. This CDR3 region has 13 residues. Germline CDR1 SGHNT, CDR2 YYREEE (reference sequence). Libraries were prepared by immunoSEQ multiplex PCR; TCRdb keeps only in-frame clonotypes and omits some of them. The sample carries approximately 80,000 clones, roughly 90% recorded once. This TCR was sampled from an adult in good health. The J gene is TRBJ1-2, the V gene TRBV5-4, with D uncertain. The specimen was peripheral blood, collected on day 0 of MenACWY control vaccination. The CDR3 loop reads CASSSPGSYGYTF. The DNA of the CDR3 is TGTGCCAGCAGTTCACCGGGATCCTATGGCTACACCTTC.